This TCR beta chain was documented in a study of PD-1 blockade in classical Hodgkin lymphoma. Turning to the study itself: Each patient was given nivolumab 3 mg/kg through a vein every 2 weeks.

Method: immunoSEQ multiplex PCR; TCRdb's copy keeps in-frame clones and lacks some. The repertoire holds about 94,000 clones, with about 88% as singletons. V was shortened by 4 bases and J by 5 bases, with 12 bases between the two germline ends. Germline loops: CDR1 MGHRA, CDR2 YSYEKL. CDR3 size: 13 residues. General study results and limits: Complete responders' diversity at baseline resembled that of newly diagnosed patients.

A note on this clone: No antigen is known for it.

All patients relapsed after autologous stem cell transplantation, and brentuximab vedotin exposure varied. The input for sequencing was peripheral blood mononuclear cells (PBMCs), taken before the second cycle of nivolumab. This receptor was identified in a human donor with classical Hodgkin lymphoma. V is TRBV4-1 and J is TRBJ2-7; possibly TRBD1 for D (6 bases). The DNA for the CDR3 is TGCGCCAGCAGCCCAGGGGTTATTAACGAGCAGTACTTC. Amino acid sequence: CASSPGVINEQYF.